The clone carrying this TCR beta chain has just a few counts. What it binds is unknown. TCRdb fed the reads into MiXCR, producing one record per CDR3 protein. The sample carries about 500,000 distinct CDR3 sequences, about 33% recorded once. The sample belongs to a study of T cell repertoires in cytomegalovirus infection. Study information: CMV epitopes that were recently identified and HLA-C-restricted were used alongside well-studied HLA-B-restricted ones. Carrying CMV and the relevant HLA type showed in public TCR beta signatures.

Study-wide results and limits: Public TCR beta family frequency separated CMV-and-HLA carriers, including in an independent cohort. CMV-specific TCR beta clonotypes restricted by HLA-C were the ones dominating the ex vivo response.

This CDR3 comprises 15 residues. V was pared by 5 bases and J by 5 bases, with 18 bases between. Per the germline V gene, CDR1 is SGHTA and CDR2 is FQGNSA. The material was cultured PBMCs, obtained from culture after CMV antigen stimulation. This clonotype was obtained from a human donor in good health (CMV status not recorded). Some clones in this sample may be carry-over from other donors' samples. The rearrangement joins TRBV7-2 to TRBJ2-5; D tentatively fits TRBD1 or TRBD2 (6 bases each). This chain's CDR3 is CASSATGARRETQYF. Written as DNA, the CDR3 is TGTGCCAGCAGCGCAACGGGGGCCAGGCGGGAGACCCAGTACTTC.